The sequence of this TCR beta chain was determined in a study of T cell responses to AZD1222 COVID-19 vaccine. As for this clone: What it recognizes is unknown.

General observations from the study: Donors were chiefly white British, with a greater number of females, and clonal diversity was perhaps underestimated. Spike-specific TCR breadth and depth rose after two AZD1222 doses. Regions 160-218 and 743-854 held dominance among vaccine-associated CD4 TCRs, which spanned spike. Nearly half of spike-specific TCRs reportedly target unmutated variant regions.

V dropped 1 base and J dropped 2 bases, with 15 bases sitting between them. Germline CDR1 LGHNA, CDR2 YSLEER. The CDR3 runs to 16 residues. Method: immunoSEQ multiplex PCR; TCRdb's copy keeps in-frame clones and lacks some. Of 100,000 or so clones in the sample, approximately 90% were seen once. V is TRBV4-3 and J is TRBJ2-7, with a possible D match to TRBD2 (6 bases). This sample comprised peripheral blood, obtained on day 0 of AZD1222 vaccination. This TCR was sampled from an adult in good health. The CDR3 sequence: CASSQGPSDPTYEQYF. The CDR3 DNA follows: TGCGCCAGCAGCCAAGGACCTAGCGATCCGACCTACGAGCAGTACTTC.